One sample yielded the 30 T cell receptor beta chains listed below, sequenced in a study of CD8 T cells in Susac syndrome. With random hexamers, reverse transcription was performed on roughly 0.45 to 1 ug of RNA. MiXCR was run by TCRdb on the immunoSEQ multiplex PCR reads, yielding one entry per CDR3 protein. Of about 150,000 distinct CDR3 sequences in the sample, roughly 95% were seen once. Sequences were obtained from CD4+ T cells from PBMCs. The receptors originated from a human donor with Susac syndrome.

The table lists this clonotype with a count of one. V gene TRBV6-6 combines with J gene TRBJ1-2; D is perhaps TRBD1 (6 bases). The germline CDR1 and CDR2 sequences are MNHNY and SVGAGI (reference sequence). V shed 7 bases and J shed 9 bases, with 15 bases lying between them. CDR3 length: 12 amino acids. DNA for the CDR3: TGTGCCAGCATTAGGGGGGGGACCAGCTACACCTTC. This gives the protein CASIRGGTSYTF.

The gene calls are TRBV7-9 and TRBJ1-5; D unresolved. Trimming removed 9 bases at V and 5 bases at J, with 2 bases between. Germline CDR1 reads SEHNR; CDR2 reads FQNEAQ (reference sequence). There are 9 residues in the CDR3. CDR3 nucleotides: TGTGCCAGAGATCAGCCCCAGCATTTT. The encoded protein is CARDQPQHF.

This clonotype was recorded only once. V gene TRBV27 combines with J gene TRBJ1-2, with 9 bases aligning to TRBD1. The CDR3 runs 14 residues. Germline trimming cut 6 bases from V and 2 bases from J; bases unmatched to any gene: 4. Germline V gene sequence: CDR1 MNHEY, CDR2 SMNVEV (reference sequence). For the CDR3, the DNA is TGTGCCAGCAGACCGGGGACAGGGAACTATGGCTACACCTTC. This encodes CASRPGTGNYGYTF.

The CDR3 loop is CSARPKDIQYF. CDR3 nucleotide sequence: TGCAGTGCTAGACCTAAGGACATTCAGTACTTC. The rearrangement joins TRBV20-1 to TRBJ2-4; D is ambiguous. Germline V lookup: CDR1 DFQATT, CDR2 SNEGSKA (reference sequence). The length of the CDR3 is 11 residues. V was shortened by 2 bases and J by 8 bases, with 7 bases between the two germline ends.

This clonotype was counted once. The chain has TRBV12-3 or TRBV12-4 and TRBJ1-1, with D possibly matching TRBD1 (6 bases). The CDR3 runs 14 residues. Between the trimmed V and J ends, which lost 6 bases and 3 bases, there was a span of 14 bases. CDR3 region: CASRRGHTDTEAFF. The CDR3 bases are TGTGCCAGCAGGCGGGGACATACGGACACTGAAGCTTTCTTT.

This chain connects TRBV20-1 to TRBJ2-3; TRBD1 is a possible D gene (5 bases). Germline CDR1 is DFQATT and CDR2 is SNEGSKA (reference sequence). The CDR3 is 15 amino acids. Trimming cost V 0 bases and J 2 bases, with 12 bases left between them. CDR3 DNA: TGCAGTGCTAGAGAAGGGGAAGAGCTCACAGATACGCAGTATTTT. Protein product: CSAREGEELTDTQYF.

The chain has TRBV4-3 and TRBJ1-2; 7 nucleotides line up with TRBD1. The CDR3 is 15 residues long. CDR1 and CDR2 (germline): LGHNA, YSLEER. The V segment lost 4 bases and the J segment 0 bases; nucleotides outside the gene matches: 5. The CDR3 reads CASSRGTATNYGYTF. CDR3 nucleotides: TGCGCCAGCAGCCGGGGGACAGCCACTAACTATGGCTACACCTTC.

The V and J genes are TRBV19 and TRBJ1-2; possibly TRBD1 for D (5 bases). V dropped 2 bases and J dropped 8 bases, with 15 bases sitting between them. CDR1 is LNHDA and CDR2 is SQIVND in the germline V gene (reference sequence). CDR3 length: 14 residues. The CDR3 DNA reads as TGTGCCAGTAGTATACCCGGGACCCCCATGGGCTACACCTTC. Protein product: CASSIPGTPMGYTF.

The chain recombines TRBV7-3 with TRBJ2-3; possibly TRBD1 for D (5 bases). Germline loops: CDR1 SGHTA, CDR2 FQGTGA. This CDR3 has 14 amino acids. V shed 1 base and J shed 5 bases, with 10 bases lying between them. Here the CDR3 reads CASSLIGERDTQYF. The CDR3 DNA follows: TGTGCCAGCAGCTTAATAGGGGAAAGAGATACGCAGTATTTT.

This clonotype is a singleton in its sample. This rearrangement joins TRBV29-1 to TRBJ2-3; no definite D call. V gave up 7 bases and J gave up 1 base, with 9 bases separating them. There are 12 residues in the CDR3. Germline loops: CDR1 SQVTM, CDR2 ANQGSEA. The CDR3 region is CSAQSGTDTQYF. In nucleotides, the CDR3 is TGCAGCGCCCAGTCAGGCACAGATACGCAGTATTTT.

The rearrangement uses TRBV29-1 and TRBJ1-1; D ambiguous. This CDR3 has 12 residues. Germline assignment: CDR1 SQVTM and CDR2 ANQGSEA. Trimming left V 7 bases short and J 1 base short, with 10 bases between. The CDR3 DNA reads TGCAGCGGGGCAGACCCGAACACTGAAGCTTTCTTT. It yields the protein CSGADPNTEAFF.

The rearrangement links TRBV5-1 to TRBJ2-7, with D possibly being TRBD2 (6 bases). Trimming shortened V by 4 bases and J by 3 bases, and 8 bases separated the two germline ends. The CDR3 contains 12 residues. Germline-derived CDR1 and CDR2 are SGHRS and YFSETQ. CDR3 residues: CASSKEGYEQYF. The CDR3 coding sequence is TGCGCCAGCAGCAAGGAGGGCTACGAGCAGTACTTC. Full variable domain (outside the CDR3, taken from reference TRBV5-1 and TRBJ2-7): KAGVTQTPRYLIKTRGQQVTLSCSPISGHRSVSWYQQTPGQGLQFLFEYFSETQRNKGNFPGRFSGRQFSNSRSEMNVSTLELGDSALYLCASSKEGYEQYFGPGTRLTVT.

V is TRBV6-5 and J is TRBJ1-5; possible D gene TRBD1, 6 bases. CDR3 length: 13 residues. V gave up 6 bases and J gave up 1 base, with 7 bases separating them. Per germline, CDR1 MNHEY and CDR2 SVGAGI. CDR3 loop: CASRGQSNQPQHF. In nucleotides, the CDR3 is TGTGCCAGCAGAGGACAGAGCAATCAGCCCCAGCATTTT.

This rearrangement joins TRBV19 to TRBJ1-2; tentatively, D is TRBD1 (6 bases). The CDR3 length is 14 residues. V was trimmed by 6 bases and J by 4 bases, leaving 15 bases between them. The germline CDR1 and CDR2 sequences are LNHDA and SQIVND (reference sequence). CDR3 amino acids: CASRVPQGSYGYTF. The CDR3 region has the DNA TGTGCCAGTAGAGTCCCGCAGGGGAGCTATGGCTACACCTTC.

The chain links TRBV29-1 to TRBJ2-7; D uncertain. The length of the CDR3 is 11 residues. V gave up 4 bases and J gave up 1 base, with 5 bases separating them. From germline, CDR1 is SQVTM and CDR2 ANQGSEA. The CDR3 coding sequence is TGCAGCGTTGCTGGGTCCTACGAGCAGTACTTC. This sequence encodes CSVAGSYEQYF.

The rearrangement links TRBV12-3 or TRBV12-4 to TRBJ2-7, with no clear D. V dropped 1 base and J dropped 4 bases, with 11 bases sitting between them. This CDR3 has 14 residues. CDR3 residues: CASSLGLAIYEQYF. The CDR3, as DNA: TGTGCCAGCAGTTTAGGACTGGCGATTTACGAGCAGTACTTC.

V and J are TRBV27 and TRBJ2-5; D is uncertain. Germline V lookup: CDR1 MNHEY, CDR2 SMNVEV (reference sequence). The CDR3 is 16 amino acids. V lost 6 bases and J 5 bases, leaving 22 bases between the germline ends. The CDR3 sequence is CASSPRRLSGWETQYF. The CDR3 DNA reads as TGTGCCAGCAGCCCACGCCGCCTCTCTGGGTGGGAGACCCAGTACTTC.

This chain's CDR3 is CASSPKLAVGPHNEQFF. The CDR3 DNA follows: TGCGCCAGCAGCCCAAAATTAGCGGTTGGCCCCCACAATGAGCAGTTCTTC. The chain links TRBV23-1 to TRBJ2-1, with D perhaps matching TRBD2 (6 bases). TRBV23-1 is an ORF, with its function uncertain. V was trimmed by 6 bases and J by 5 bases, leaving 23 bases between them. The CDR3 covers 17 residues.

The chain combines TRBV20-1 with TRBJ2-5, with 11 nucleotides matching TRBD2. V lost 6 bases and J lost 1; bases outside the gene matches: 13. CDR3 size: 17 residues. Germline V CDR1 and CDR2: DFQATT, SNEGSKA (reference sequence). For the CDR3, the DNA is TGCAGTGCGTTAGCGGGGGGGCCGGGGAACTCCCAAGAGACCCAGTACTTC. This codes for CSALAGGPGNSQETQYF.

The chain links TRBV6-2 or TRBV6-3 to TRBJ2-2; D gene unclear. CDR3 size: 13 residues. Per germline, CDR1 MNHEY and CDR2 SVGEGT. The germline V and J ends were trimmed by 4 bases and 6 bases, with 9 bases remaining between them. CDR3 coding DNA: TGTGCCAGCAGTTTGACGCTGGCCGGGGAGCTGTTTTTT. Amino acids: CASSLTLAGELFF.

V usage is TRBV20-1 and J usage is TRBJ2-6; a possible D gene is TRBD1 (6 bases). Per the germline V gene, CDR1 is DFQATT and CDR2 is SNEGSKA (reference sequence). This CDR3 has 19 amino acids. Trimming left V 0 bases short and J 0 bases short, with 18 bases between. The CDR3 DNA follows: TGCAGTGCTAGAGATAAGGGCAGGGGTGGGAGCTCTGGGGCCAACGTCCTGACTTTC. Encoded protein: CSARDKGRGGSSGANVLTF.

Here the CDR3 reads CASSLTAASNEQFF. The CDR3 coding sequence is TGTGCCAGCAGCTTAACGGCGGCCTCCAATGAGCAGTTCTTC. The chain couples TRBV7-9 to TRBJ2-1; D uncertain. V dropped 2 bases and J dropped 6 bases, with 11 bases sitting between them. The CDR3 has 14 residues. Germline V lookup: CDR1 SEHNR, CDR2 FQNEAQ (reference sequence).

The chain recombines TRBV4-3 with TRBJ2-3; 10 bases match TRBD2. This CDR3 comprises 17 residues. Germline CDR1 is LGHNA and CDR2 is YSLEER. V was clipped by 1 base and J by 2 bases; unmatched bases: 6. The CDR3 DNA sequence: TGCGCCAGCAGCCAAGCCCCTAGCGGGGGCAACACAGATACGCAGTATTTT. It yields the protein CASSQAPSGGNTDTQYF.

V usage is TRBV29-1 and J usage is TRBJ1-5; TRBD1 is a possible D gene (5 bases). Trimming pared 4 bases from V and 6 bases from J, leaving 10 bases between. CDR3 length equals 12 residues. Germline V lookup: CDR1 SQVTM, CDR2 ANQGSEA. The CDR3: CSVGGVGQPQHF. CDR3 DNA sequence: TGCAGCGTTGGGGGGGTCGGTCAGCCCCAGCATTTT.

This clonotype has only one observation. The V call is TRBV24-1, the J call TRBJ2-3; TRBD2 matches at 7 bases. J lost 5 bases, V lost 7 bases, and 5 bases had no gene match. The CDR3 extends over 13 amino acids. Germline loops: CDR1 KGHDR, CDR2 SFDVKD. CDR3 DNA sequence: TGTGCCACCAGCCAAAGCGGGGAAGATACGCAGTATTTT. Encoded protein: CATSQSGEDTQYF.

The chain links TRBV15 to TRBJ2-5; TRBD1 might be the D (7 bases). The V end was cut by 6 bases, the J end by 0 bases, with 17 bases between. Germline V gene sequence: CDR1 LNHNV, CDR2 YYDKDF (reference sequence). The CDR3 has 16 amino acids. The CDR3 reads CATSSTGEVYQETQYF. The CDR3, as DNA: TGTGCCACCAGTTCAACAGGGGAGGTATACCAAGAGACCCAGTACTTC. The full variable domain, its missing parts supplied by reference TRBV15 and TRBJ2-5, is DAMVIQNPRYQVTQFGKPVTLSCSQTLNHNVMYWYQQKSSQAPKLLFHYYDKDFNNEADTPDNFQSRRPNTSFCFLDIRSPGLGDTAMYLCATSSTGEVYQETQYFGPGTRLLVL.

The rearrangement links TRBV14 to TRBJ2-2; 8 bases are a match to TRBD1. The germline CDR1 and CDR2 sequences are SGHDN and FVKESK. Trimming at V came to 5 bases and at J to 5 bases, leaving 7 bases not matched to a gene. This CDR3 comprises 15 residues. CDR3 loop: CASSGQGSLTGELFF. Written as DNA, the CDR3 is TGTGCCAGCAGCGGACAGGGATCCCTGACCGGGGAGCTGTTTTTT.

The chain recombines TRBV5-4 with TRBJ2-3; D call uncertain. CDR3 length: 13 amino acids. Germline V gives CDR1 SGHNT, CDR2 YYREEE (reference sequence). The ends were cut back, 4 bases at V and 5 bases at J, with 11 bases in the middle. In nucleotides, the CDR3 is TGTGCCAGCAGCCAAGAGACCCGAGATACGCAGTATTTT. This codes for CASSQETRDTQYF.

The chain has TRBV18 and TRBJ1-5, with no clear D. This CDR3 comprises 15 residues. Between the trimmed V and J ends, which lost 2 bases and 1 base, there was a span of 9 bases. CDR1 KGHSH and CDR2 LQKENI come from the germline V gene. The CDR3 coding sequence is TGTGCCAGCTCACCAGAAATCGAAAGCAATCAGCCCCAGCATTTT. This translates into CASSPEIESNQPQHF.

The CDR3 sequence is CASSQDPGQGTDTQYF. The CDR3 coding sequence is TGTGCCAGCAGCCAAGATCCCGGACAGGGCACAGATACGCAGTATTTT. The chain couples TRBV3-1 to TRBJ2-3; 7 bases fit TRBD1. V dropped 0 bases and J dropped 1; count of bases not matched to a gene: 4. Germline-derived CDR1 and CDR2 are LGHDT and YNNKEL (reference sequence). The CDR3 is made up of 16 amino acids.